Listed below are T cell receptor beta chains from one sample, sequenced in a study of blood T cells in healthy people across ages. TCRdb re-derived calls from the 5' RACE reads in MiXCR, one entry per CDR3 protein. The sample includes around 900,000 distinct CDR3 sequences, 45% to 60% of them seen just once. Sequencing was carried out using blood. The receptors originated from a woman aged 60-75 years in good health. Each CDR3 is given with its conserved first and last residue. Fields, in order: V gene, J gene, clone size, D gene, CDR3 DNA, CDR3 protein. A D gene is named only where the DNA matches it firmly. Not all rows give a size; the values are once, few, many and, for expanded clones, a class.

>TRBV29-1|TRBJ2-3|few|.
TGCAGCTGTTCGGGATCTACCCGCACAGATACGCAGTATTTT
CSCSGSTRTDTQYF
>TRBV3-1|TRBJ2-4|few|.
TGTGCCAGCAGCTATTTCGGACGGGAGTACAAAAACATTCAGTACTTC
CASSYFGREYKNIQYF
>TRBV7-2|TRBJ2-2|few|.
TGTGCCAGCAGCTCTTACTCGAACACCGGGGAGCTGTTTTTT
CASSSYSNTGELFF
>TRBV2|TRBJ1-2|few|TRBD1
TGTGCCAGCAGTGCTAGGGGGCTAGATGGCTACACCTTC
CASSARGLDGYTF
>TRBV29-1|TRBJ2-3|.|.
TGCAGCGTTCTTGTCCACCCAGGGGCAGCAGCAGATACGCAGTATTTT
CSVLVHPGAAADTQYF
>TRBV7-2|TRBJ2-3|.|TRBD2
TGTGCCAGCAGCTTCCGAGGACTAGCGGGAATCACAGATACGCAGTATTTT
CASSFRGLAGITDTQYF
>TRBV7-9|TRBJ1-3|.|.
TGTGCCAGCAGCTCAGAGGACAGCAGAAACACCATATATTTT
CASSSEDSRNTIYF
>TRBV7-2|TRBJ1-1|many|.
TGTGCCAGCAGCTTAAAAAGGACAGATGGGGAAGCTTTCTTT
CASSLKRTDGEAFF
>TRBV9|TRBJ2-3|many|TRBD2
TGTGCCAGCAGCACTAGCGGGAGGTGGAGAGATACGCAGTATTTT
CASSTSGRWRDTQYF
>TRBV5-1|TRBJ2-3|.|TRBD2
TGCGCCAGCAAAAGGAAGAGCGGGGCGGGCAACACAGATACGCAGTATTTT
CASKRKSGAGNTDTQYF
>TRBV9|TRBJ2-2|once|.
TGTGCCAGCAGCGTAAGCGGTTCTAACACCGGGGAGCTGTTTTTT
CASSVSGSNTGELFF
>TRBV15|TRBJ2-3|.|TRBD1
TGTGCCACCAGTCCCCTCGGACAGGGGACAGATACGCAGTATTTT
CATSPLGQGTDTQYF
>TRBV20-1|TRBJ2-5|few|.
TGCAGTACCGTGGCAGCAGGGGAGACCCAGTACTTC
CSTVAAGETQYF
>TRBV6-6|TRBJ1-4|few|.
TGTGCCAGCAGTTACCGGGTAGGCGAAAAACTGTTTTTT
CASSYRVGEKLFF
>TRBV28|TRBJ2-5|few|TRBD1
TGTGCCAGCATTACCCGTCGAGGCACAGGGGGCTTGAGGGAGCAGTACTTC
CASITRRGTGGLREQYF
>TRBV9|TRBJ2-7|few|TRBD1
TGTGCCAGCACCCCGACAGGGTCCACCTACGAGCAGTACTTC
CASTPTGSTYEQYF
>TRBV4-1|TRBJ2-3|once|.
TGCGCCAGCAGCCTCCAGGAGGGGGGAGGCACAGATACGCAGTATTTT
CASSLQEGGGTDTQYF
>TRBV9|TRBJ2-7|.|TRBD2
TGTGCCAGCAGCGTAGAGGCGGGAGGACCCTCCTACGAGCAGTACTTC
CASSVEAGGPSYEQYF
>TRBV9|TRBJ1-2|few|TRBD1
TGTGCCAGCAGCATAGACAGGGGGTACGGCTACACCTTC
CASSIDRGYGYTF
>TRBV6-5|TRBJ2-3|.|TRBD2
TGTGCCAGCAGTTACCCGTGGGGGGGTTACCAATGGGATACGCAGTATTTT
CASSYPWGGYQWDTQYF